This is a list of T cell receptor beta chains from one sample in a study of control samples from healthy donors and cancer patients. Assay used: immunoSEQ multiplex PCR; TCRdb lists only in-frame clones, some missing. The sample consists of 110,000 to 150,000 clones, about 94% of them appearing once. The sequenced material came from PBMCs. These receptors were collected from a man between 60 and 75 years old with colorectal cancer. Each CDR3 is given with its conserved first and last residue. A D gene is named only where the DNA matches it firmly. Clone size is stated in some rows and not others, as once, few, many or a class when expanded.

>NA|TRBV12-3/TRBV12-4|TRBJ2-2|TRBD1
TGTGCCACGGGGACAGGGAACACCGGGGAGCTGTTTTTT
CATGTGNTGELFF
>NA|TRBV29-1|TRBJ2-6|NA
TGCAGCGTTGAAAGGGGTTCTGGGGCCAACGTCCTGACTTTC
CSVERGSGANVLTF
>NA|TRBV4-3|TRBJ1-5|NA
TGCGCCAGCAGCCAAGCGAGTTCAGGGGGCAATCAGCCCCAGCATTTT
CASSQASSGGNQPQHF
>NA|TRBV6-5|TRBJ2-1|NA
TGTGCCAGCAGTACCGGGAACCACCTTTACAATGAGCAGTTCTTC
CASSTGNHLYNEQFF
>NA|TRBV6-6|TRBJ1-2|NA
TGTGCCGTCCTAGCAGGGGAAACATGGGGCTACACCTTC
CAVLAGETWGYTF
>NA|TRBV10-3|TRBJ1-4|TRBD1
TGTGCCACCGGGACAGGGTCTGAAAAACTGTTTTTT
CATGTGSEKLFF
>NA|TRBV12-3/TRBV12-4|TRBJ2-1|NA
TGTGCCAGCAGTTTGGGGCTAGACAATGAGCAGTTCTTC
CASSLGLDNEQFF
>NA|TRBV5-5|TRBJ1-4|TRBD1
TGTGCCAGCAGCAGACAGGGAAATTGGGATGAAAAACTGTTTTTT
CASSRQGNWDEKLFF
>NA|TRBV11-2|TRBJ2-1|NA
TGTGCCAGCAGGTCCCCTTGGGTGGGCTCCTACAATGAGCAGTTCTTC
CASRSPWVGSYNEQFF
>NA|TRBV19|TRBJ2-5|TRBD1
TGTGCCAAGACAGGGGACGAGACCCAGTACTTC
CAKTGDETQYF
>NA|TRBV2|TRBJ1-2|TRBD1
TGTGCCAGCAGTGAACGCGGACAGGTGGGCCTCTATGGCTACACCTTC
CASSERGQVGLYGYTF
>NA|TRBV11-2|TRBJ2-3|TRBD2
TGTGCCAGCAGCCCCATTGGCGGGGGGAGCTCAGATACGCAGTATTTT
CASSPIGGGSSDTQYF
>NA|TRBV3-1/TRBV3-2|TRBJ2-5|TRBD2
TGTGCCAGCAGCCAAGAGAGGGGACTAGCTTTGGAGACCCAGTACTTC
CASSQERGLALETQYF
>once|TRBV19|TRBJ1-2|TRBD1
TGTGCCAGTAGTATTGGGACAGGGGAATCCAACTATGGCTACACCTTC
CASSIGTGESNYGYTF
>NA|TRBV6-6|TRBJ1-1|NA
TGTGCCAGCAGTTCCCGGAGCACTGAAGCTTTCTTT
CASSSRSTEAFF
>NA|TRBV6-5|TRBJ1-2|NA
TGTGCCAGCACCAGAGGGGAGATCTATGGCTACACCTTC
CASTRGEIYGYTF
>NA|TRBV7-9|TRBJ1-1|NA
TGTGCCAGCAGCTTCCAAGGGAGAGGCGTCACTGAAGCTTTCTTT
CASSFQGRGVTEAFF
>NA|TRBV6-5|TRBJ2-1|TRBD1
TGTGCCAGCAGCCCCGGGACAGGTGACAATGAGCAGTTCTTC
CASSPGTGDNEQFF
>NA|TRBV25-1|TRBJ1-1|NA
TGTGCCAGCAGTGATTCTCTTACGGTGGCCACTGAAGCTTTCTTT
CASSDSLTVATEAFF
>NA|TRBV27|TRBJ1-5|NA
TGTGCCAGCAGTTTAATGTCCCCGATGGGCAATCAGCCCCAGCATTTT
CASSLMSPMGNQPQHF
>NA|TRBV12-3/TRBV12-4|TRBJ2-1|NA
TGTGCCAGCAGTATTGCCGGGCAGGGTGAGCAGTTCTTC
CASSIAGQGEQFF
>NA|TRBV3-1/TRBV3-2|TRBJ1-1|NA
TGTGCCAGCAGCTTACAACAGGGTAACACTGAAGCTTTCTTT
CASSLQQGNTEAFF
>NA|TRBV28|TRBJ1-5|NA
TGTGCCAGCAGTCCCAGACAGACCAATCAGCCCCAGCATTTT
CASSPRQTNQPQHF
>NA|TRBV30|TRBJ2-7|TRBD1
TGTGCCTGGAGTGCATACAGGGGTACCAACGAGCAGTACTTC
CAWSAYRGTNEQYF
>NA|TRBV6-2/TRBV6-3|TRBJ1-2|NA
TGTGCCAGCAGTTACACTCCGCCCCCTCGGGACCCACGGATCGGCTACACCTTC
CASSYTPPPRDPRIGYTF
>NA|TRBV10-3|TRBJ2-7|TRBD1
TGTGCCATCAGCTTGACAGGGATCGAGCAGTACTTC
CAISLTGIEQYF
>NA|TRBV9|TRBJ1-4|NA
TGTGCCAGCAGCGTAGCAGGACAGTCAAATGAAAAACTGTTTTTT
CASSVAGQSNEKLFF
>NA|TRBV24-1|TRBJ1-1|NA
TGTGCCACCAGTGAGGACCCAGATGGGACGGAAGCTTTCTTT
CATSEDPDGTEAFF
>NA|TRBV24-1|TRBJ2-5|NA
TGTGCCACCAGTCGCGCAGGGGTGGAGACCCAGTACTTC
CATSRAGVETQYF
>NA|TRBV5-1|TRBJ2-7|NA
TGCGCCAGCAGCTTGGATGGATACGAGCAGTACTTC
CASSLDGYEQYF
>NA|TRBV6-2/TRBV6-3|TRBJ1-5|NA
TGTGCCAGCAGTTACTTCGGTAATCAGCCCCAGCATTTT
CASSYFGNQPQHF
>few|TRBV19|TRBJ1-5|NA
TGTGCCAGTAGTGAACTGGGGTACCAGCCCCAGCATTTT
CASSELGYQPQHF
>NA|TRBV6-5|TRBJ2-3|NA
TGTGCCAGCAGCCTACTAGAGGGGAGCACAGATACGCAGTATTTT
CASSLLEGSTDTQYF
>NA|TRBV4-3|TRBJ2-7|NA
TGCGCCAGCAGCCAAGACAGGGCCACCTACGAGCAGTACTTC
CASSQDRATYEQYF
>NA|TRBV5-4|TRBJ1-1|TRBD1
TGTGCCAGCAGCCCGGGACAGATTTATATAGATACTGAAGCTTTCTTT
CASSPGQIYIDTEAFF
>NA|TRBV14|TRBJ2-7|NA
TGTGCCAGCAGCCAATTGGGGCAAGGGCTAGCCTACGAGCAGTACTTC
CASSQLGQGLAYEQYF
>NA|TRBV6-5|TRBJ2-5|NA
TGTGCCAGCAGTTCGACAGGTTTCGAGACCCAGTACTTC
CASSSTGFETQYF
>NA|TRBV6-2/TRBV6-3|TRBJ2-5|TRBD2
TGTGCCAGCAGTTACTCGGGAGGGCAGGAGACCCAGTACTTC
CASSYSGGQETQYF
>NA|TRBV11-2|TRBJ2-7|NA
TGTGCCAGCAGCCCCCGCTGGGGCCCGTACGAGCAGTACTTC
CASSPRWGPYEQYF
>NA|TRBV5-1|TRBJ2-1|NA
TGCGCCAGCAGCTCTCGGGGCGGGGGCACCTACAATGAGCAGTTCTTC
CASSSRGGGTYNEQFF
>NA|TRBV19|TRBJ2-2|NA
TGTGCCAGTACTGCGGTCGGGGAGCTGTTTTTT
CASTAVGELFF
>NA|TRBV19|TRBJ1-4|NA
TGTGCCAGTAGTACACAGTATAATGAAAAACTGTTTTTT
CASSTQYNEKLFF
>NA|TRBV18|TRBJ1-1|TRBD1
TGTGCCAGCTCACCAGGACAGGGGATCACTGAAGCTTTCTTT
CASSPGQGITEAFF
>NA|TRBV12-3/TRBV12-4|TRBJ1-1|NA
TGTGCCAGCAGTTTCGCATCTACCGAAGCTTTCTTT
CASSFASTEAFF
>NA|TRBV18|TRBJ2-1|TRBD2
TGTGCCAGCTCACCATCGTTAGCGGGGGGGCCCGATGAGCAGTTCTTC
CASSPSLAGGPDEQFF